This is a list of T cell receptor beta chains from one sample in a study of blood T cells in healthy people across ages. TCRdb passed the 5' RACE reads through MiXCR, listing each CDR3 protein once. In the table there are about 1 million distinct CDR3 sequences, 45% of which are singletons. Sequencing used blood. Receptors originate from a woman aged 60-75 years in good health. The CDR3 runs from the conserved cysteine through the conserved F or W. The order of the fields is V gene, J gene, clone size, D gene, CDR3 protein, CDR3 DNA. A D gene is named only where the DNA matches it firmly. Clone size is given for some rows only: seen once, a few or many times, or a class if the clone is expanded.

TRBV28	TRBJ2-1	.	.	CASSLAEPYNEQFF	TGTGCCAGCAGTTTAGCGGAACCCTACAATGAGCAGTTCTTC
TRBV20-1	TRBJ2-1	.	TRBD1	CSPIGQGAGTDEQFF	TGCAGTCCTATTGGTCAGGGGGCGGGAACCGATGAGCAGTTCTTC
TRBV11-3	TRBJ2-1	.	.	CASSLGGQAQFF	TGTGCCAGCAGCTTAGGCGGGCAAGCGCAGTTCTTC
TRBV27	TRBJ2-7	.	TRBD1	CASSSPNDRGAAYEQYF	TGTGCCAGCAGTTCCCCCAATGACAGGGGAGCGGCCTACGAGCAGTACTTC
TRBV5-5	TRBJ2-7	.	.	CASSSATTEQYF	TGTGCCAGCAGCTCCGCGACTACCGAGCAGTACTTC
TRBV3-1	TRBJ2-7	.	TRBD1	CASSQGTGTASYEQYF	TGTGCCAGCAGCCAAGGAACCGGGACAGCATCCTACGAGCAGTACTTC
TRBV5-1	TRBJ1-6	.	.	CASSSEATRSPLHF	TGCGCCAGCAGCTCCGAAGCAACAAGATCACCCCTCCACTTT
TRBV30	TRBJ2-7	.	TRBD1	CAWKDRATYEQYF	TGTGCCTGGAAGGACAGGGCCACCTACGAGCAGTACTTC
TRBV29-1	TRBJ2-1	.	TRBD1	CSVEDERGHGDEQFF	TGCAGCGTTGAAGATGAGAGGGGGCACGGTGATGAGCAGTTCTTC
TRBV6-1	TRBJ2-7	few	TRBD1	CASMLGGSYEQYF	TGTGCCAGCATGTTAGGGGGCAGCTACGAGCAGTACTTC
TRBV6-6	TRBJ1-1	.	.	CASSYSMRTKTAEAFF	TGTGCCAGCAGTTACTCGATGAGGACAAAGACCGCTGAAGCTTTCTTT
TRBV27	TRBJ2-5	.	TRBD2	CASSPIGLAVQETQYF	TGTGCCAGCAGTCCGATAGGACTAGCAGTACAAGAGACCCAGTACTTC
TRBV14	TRBJ2-7	few	.	CASSHTRGGYEQYF	TGTGCCAGCAGCCACACCAGGGGGGGATACGAGCAGTACTTC
TRBV11-2	TRBJ1-2	.	.	CASSLDSSGIYGYTF	TGTGCCAGCAGCTTAGATTCGAGCGGGATCTATGGCTACACCTTC
TRBV5-1	TRBJ2-5	.	TRBD2	CASSLLLAGMETQYF	TGCGCCAGCAGTCTTCTCCTAGCGGGAATGGAGACCCAGTACTTC
TRBV24-1	TRBJ2-1	many	.	CATSPRGAGDNEQFF	TGTGCCACCAGTCCTAGGGGGGCAGGGGACAATGAGCAGTTCTTC
TRBV20-1	TRBJ1-4	few	.	CSALTDGDEKLFF	TGCAGTGCTCTCACGGACGGTGATGAAAAACTGTTTTTT
TRBV11-2	TRBJ2-1	.	.	CASSLDGGKSHNEQFF	TGTGCCAGCAGCTTAGATGGGGGGAAATCCCACAATGAGCAGTTCTTC
TRBV6-9	TRBJ2-5	.	.	CASSYEIQETQYF	TGTGCCAGCAGTTATGAGATACAAGAGACCCAGTACTTC
TRBV12-3/TRBV12-4	TRBJ2-7	.	.	CASSPSPLNEQYF	TGTGCCAGCAGTCCCTCCCCTCTCAATGAGCAGTACTTC
TRBV20-1	TRBJ2-1	few	TRBD2	CSANPTSGRATHNEQFF	TGCAGTGCTAACCCGACTAGCGGGAGGGCCACCCACAATGAGCAGTTCTTC
TRBV2	TRBJ2-7	.	.	CASIDLGGNSYEQYF	TGTGCCAGCATTGACCTCGGTGGCAACTCCTACGAGCAGTACTTC